This T cell receptor (beta chain) was sequenced for a study of OX40 agonist ivuxolimab in advanced cancers. Overall study context: Treatment of patients was with ivuxolimab, an agonistic anti-OX40 (CD134) antibody.

The CDR3 length is 15 residues. Germline V gene lookup returns CDR1 PRHDT and CDR2 FYEKMQ (reference sequence). V was clipped by 5 bases and J by 4 bases, with 17 bases between them. General study points: Relative to CD4+ cells, CD8+ T cells on average had more expanded clones. The expanded peripheral T cells' antigen specificity was not determined.

TCRdb's copy holds only in-frame clones and misses some; the assay was immunoSEQ multiplex PCR. The sample consists of 62,000 or so clones, just under 85% of them appearing once. To note about this clone: The target antigen is unknown.

This TCR was recovered from an adult with an advanced solid tumor such as melanoma, head and neck, liver or kidney cancer. Sequencing was performed on CD4+ or CD8+ T cells sorted from blood, taken in a trial of the OX40 agonist ivuxolimab. The chain couples TRBV13 to TRBJ1-2; perhaps TRBD1 as D (6 bases). The CDR3 nucleotides read TGTGCCAGCAGCGTACGTAACAGGGATATCTATGGCTACACCTTC. It codes for CASSVRNRDIYGYTF.